This T cell receptor (beta chain) is from a study of blood T cell repertoires in COVID-19. Study overall: Whether acute or convalescent, the COVID-19 samples came from the United States, Italy and Spain. Sources were T cells, B-cell-depleted T cells, or PBMCs; the material itself was cDNA or gDNA.

This CDR3 has 14 amino acids. Germline V CDR1 and CDR2: MNHNS, SASEGT. V trimming: 2 bases; J trimming: 3 bases; junction bases outside the gene matches: 3. The data were produced by immunoSEQ multiplex PCR, yet TCRdb's version contains in-frame clones alone and is incomplete. This table holds tens of thousands of clones, roughly 89% found once. The source material was peripheral blood. V usage is TRBV6-1 and J usage is TRBJ2-7; 8 bases fit TRBD1. The origin of this receptor is a human donor in a cohort sampled during active COVID-19. Written as DNA, the CDR3 is TGTGCCAGCAGTGAACCAGGACAGGGCTACGAGCAGTACTTC. Its translation: CASSEPGQGYEQYF.